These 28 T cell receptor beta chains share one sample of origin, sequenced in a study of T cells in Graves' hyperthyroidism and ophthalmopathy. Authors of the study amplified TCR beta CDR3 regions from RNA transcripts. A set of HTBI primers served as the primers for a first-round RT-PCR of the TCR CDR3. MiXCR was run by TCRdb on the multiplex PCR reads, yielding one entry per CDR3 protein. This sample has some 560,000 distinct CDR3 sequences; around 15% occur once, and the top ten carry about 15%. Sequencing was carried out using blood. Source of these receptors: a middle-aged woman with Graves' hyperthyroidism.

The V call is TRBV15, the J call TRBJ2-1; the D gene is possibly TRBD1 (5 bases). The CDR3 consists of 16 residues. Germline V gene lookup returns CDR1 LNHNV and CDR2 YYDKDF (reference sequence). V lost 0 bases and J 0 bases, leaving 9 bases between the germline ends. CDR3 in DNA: TGTGCCACCAGCAGAGAACAGGTTTCCTCCTACAATGAGCAGTTCTTC. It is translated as CATSREQVSSYNEQFF.

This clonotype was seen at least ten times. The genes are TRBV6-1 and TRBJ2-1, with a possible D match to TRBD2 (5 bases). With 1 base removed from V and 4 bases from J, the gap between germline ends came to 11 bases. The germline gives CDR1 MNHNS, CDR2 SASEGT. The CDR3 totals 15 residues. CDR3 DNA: TGTGCCAGCAGTGAAGATACTAGAACTTACAATGAGCAGTTCTTC. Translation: CASSEDTRTYNEQFF.

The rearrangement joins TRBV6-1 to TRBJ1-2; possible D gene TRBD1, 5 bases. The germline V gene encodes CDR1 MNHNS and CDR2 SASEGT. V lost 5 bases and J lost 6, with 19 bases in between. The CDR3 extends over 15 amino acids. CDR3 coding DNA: TGTGCCAGCAGTTCCCTCCCTCCTTCGACAGATGGCTACACCTTC. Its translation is CASSSLPPSTDGYTF.

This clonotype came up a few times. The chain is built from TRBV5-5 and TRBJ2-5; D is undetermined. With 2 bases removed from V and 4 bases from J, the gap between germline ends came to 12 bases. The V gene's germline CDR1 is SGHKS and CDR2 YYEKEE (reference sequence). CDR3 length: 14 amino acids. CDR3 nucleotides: TGTGCCAGCAGCTTTCCGTCTGGGTCAGAGACCCAGTACTTC. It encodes CASSFPSGSETQYF.

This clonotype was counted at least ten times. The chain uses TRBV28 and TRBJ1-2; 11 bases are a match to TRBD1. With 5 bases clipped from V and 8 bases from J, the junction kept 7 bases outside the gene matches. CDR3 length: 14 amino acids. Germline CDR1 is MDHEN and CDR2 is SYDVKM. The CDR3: CASSAPGQGEGYTF. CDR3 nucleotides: TGTGCCAGCAGTGCCCCGGGACAGGGGGAAGGCTACACCTTC.

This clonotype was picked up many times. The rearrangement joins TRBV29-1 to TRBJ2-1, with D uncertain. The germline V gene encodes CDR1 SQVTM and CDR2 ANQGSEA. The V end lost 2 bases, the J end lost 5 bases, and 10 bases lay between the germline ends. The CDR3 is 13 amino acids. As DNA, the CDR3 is TGCAGCGTTGAAATGGGAAACAACAATGAGCAGTTCTTC. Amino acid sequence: CSVEMGNNNEQFF.

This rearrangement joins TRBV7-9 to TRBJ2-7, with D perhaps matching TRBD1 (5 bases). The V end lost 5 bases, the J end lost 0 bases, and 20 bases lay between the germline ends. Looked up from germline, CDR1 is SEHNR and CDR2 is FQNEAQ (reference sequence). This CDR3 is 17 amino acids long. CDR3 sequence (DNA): TGTGCCAGCAGCCTCCCCCTAACAGGACCTAGCTCCTACGAGCAGTACTTC. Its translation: CASSLPLTGPSSYEQYF.

This CDR3 is CASSESGQGSDTQYF. The CDR3 DNA reads TGTGCCAGCAGTGAATCGGGACAGGGGTCAGATACGCAGTATTTT. This rearrangement joins TRBV25-1 to TRBJ2-3, with 10 bases that match TRBD1. CDR1 and CDR2 from the germline V gene are MGHDK and SYGVNS. Trimming at V came to 1 base and at J to 4 bases, leaving 2 bases not matched to a gene. The length of the CDR3 is 15 residues.

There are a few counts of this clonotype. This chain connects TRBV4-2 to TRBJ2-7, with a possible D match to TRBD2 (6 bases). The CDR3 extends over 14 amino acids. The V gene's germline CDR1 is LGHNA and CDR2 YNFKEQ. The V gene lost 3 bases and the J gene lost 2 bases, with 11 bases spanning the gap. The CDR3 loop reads CASSQTGTAYEQYF. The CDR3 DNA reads TGTGCCAGCAGCCAGACCGGGACTGCCTACGAGCAGTACTTC.

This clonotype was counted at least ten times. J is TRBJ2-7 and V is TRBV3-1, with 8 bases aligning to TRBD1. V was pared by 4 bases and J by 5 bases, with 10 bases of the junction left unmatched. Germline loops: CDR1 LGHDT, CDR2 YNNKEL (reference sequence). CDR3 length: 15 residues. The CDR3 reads CASSPYRAGGDEQYF. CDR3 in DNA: TGTGCCAGCAGCCCCTATAGGGCAGGGGGCGACGAGCAGTACTTC.

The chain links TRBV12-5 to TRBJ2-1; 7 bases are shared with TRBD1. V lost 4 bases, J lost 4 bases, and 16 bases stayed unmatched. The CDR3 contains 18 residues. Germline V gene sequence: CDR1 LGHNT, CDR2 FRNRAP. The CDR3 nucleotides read TGTGCTAGTGGTTCATCTGACAGGGCGGAAACCCTTTACAATGAGCAGTTCTTC. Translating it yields CASGSSDRAETLYNEQFF.

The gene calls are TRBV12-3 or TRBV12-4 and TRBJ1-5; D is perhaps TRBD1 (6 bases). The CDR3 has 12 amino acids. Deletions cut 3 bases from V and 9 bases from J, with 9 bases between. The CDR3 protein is CASSFRGRPQHF. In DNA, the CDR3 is TGTGCCAGCAGTTTTCGGGGGCGGCCCCAGCATTTT.

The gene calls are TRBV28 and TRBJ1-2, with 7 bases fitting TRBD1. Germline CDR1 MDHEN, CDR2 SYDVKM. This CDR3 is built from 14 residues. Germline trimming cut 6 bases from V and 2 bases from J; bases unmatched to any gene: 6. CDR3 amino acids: CASSPATGNYGYTF. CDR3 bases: TGTGCCAGCAGCCCGGCGACAGGGAACTATGGCTACACCTTC.

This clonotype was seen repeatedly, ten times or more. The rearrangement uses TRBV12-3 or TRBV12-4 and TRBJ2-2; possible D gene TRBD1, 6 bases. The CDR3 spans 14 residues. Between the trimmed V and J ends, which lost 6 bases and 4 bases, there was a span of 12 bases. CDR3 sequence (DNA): TGTGCCAGCAGGAGACAGGACACCACCGGGGAGCTGTTTTTT. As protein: CASRRQDTTGELFF.

The CDR3 DNA follows: TGTGCCAGCAGCTTAGTGGTAGCGGCGGCAGATACGCAGTATTTT. Residues: CASSLVVAAADTQYF. This rearrangement joins TRBV11-2 to TRBJ2-3, with D tentatively TRBD2 (6 bases). Trimming took 1 base from V and 4 from J, leaving 12 bases between them. The CDR3 is 15 amino acids. From germline, CDR1 is SGHAT and CDR2 FQNNGV.

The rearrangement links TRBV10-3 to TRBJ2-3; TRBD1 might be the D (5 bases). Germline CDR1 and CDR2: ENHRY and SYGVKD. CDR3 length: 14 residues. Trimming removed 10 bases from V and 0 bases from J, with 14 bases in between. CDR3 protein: CATKTDPSTDTQYF. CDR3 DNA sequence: TGTGCCACCAAGACAGACCCTAGCACAGATACGCAGTATTTT.

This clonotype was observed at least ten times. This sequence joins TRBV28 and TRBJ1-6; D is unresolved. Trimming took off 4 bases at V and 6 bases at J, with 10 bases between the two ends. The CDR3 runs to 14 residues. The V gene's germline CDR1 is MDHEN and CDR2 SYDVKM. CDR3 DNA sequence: TGTGCCAGCAGTTCCTACTTAACTAATTCACCCCTCCACTTT. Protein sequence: CASSSYLTNSPLHF.

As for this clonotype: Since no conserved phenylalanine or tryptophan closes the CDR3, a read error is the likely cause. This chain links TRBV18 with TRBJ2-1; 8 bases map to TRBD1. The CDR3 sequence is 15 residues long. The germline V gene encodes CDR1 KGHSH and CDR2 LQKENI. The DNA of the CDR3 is TGTGCCAGCTCGATCGGACAGGGAAAATACAATGCGCAGTTCTCC. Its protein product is CASSIGQGKYNAQFS.

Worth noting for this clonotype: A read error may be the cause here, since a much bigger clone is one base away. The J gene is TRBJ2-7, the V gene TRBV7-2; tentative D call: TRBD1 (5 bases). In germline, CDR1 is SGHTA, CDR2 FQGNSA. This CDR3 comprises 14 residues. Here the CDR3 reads CASSMQGSSYGQYF. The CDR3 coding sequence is TGTGCCAGCAGCATGCAGGGTAGTTCCTACGGGCAGTACTTC. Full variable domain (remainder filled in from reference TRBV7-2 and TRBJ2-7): GAGVSQSPSNKVTEKGKDVELRCDPISGHTALYWYRQSLGQGLEFLIYFQGNSAPDKSGLPSDRFSAERTGGSVSTLTIQRTQQEDSAVYLCASSMQGSSYGQYFGPGTRLTVT.

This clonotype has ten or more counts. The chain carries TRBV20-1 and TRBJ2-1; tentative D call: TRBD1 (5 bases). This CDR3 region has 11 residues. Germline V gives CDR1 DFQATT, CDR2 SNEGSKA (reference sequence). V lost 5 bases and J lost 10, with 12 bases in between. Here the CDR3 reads CSALQDQEQFF. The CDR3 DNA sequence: TGCAGTGCTCTACAGGATCAGGAGCAGTTCTTC.

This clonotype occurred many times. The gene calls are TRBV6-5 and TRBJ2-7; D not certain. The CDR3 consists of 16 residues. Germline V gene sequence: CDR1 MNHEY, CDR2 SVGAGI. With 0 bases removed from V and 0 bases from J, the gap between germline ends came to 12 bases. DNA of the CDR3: TGTGCCAGCAGTTACTCGAAGGGCGCCCTCTCCTACGAGCAGTACTTC. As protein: CASSYSKGALSYEQYF.

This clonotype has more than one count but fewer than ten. CDR3 loop: CASSSNRLGQGANTEAFF. The DNA of the CDR3 is TGCGCCAGCAGCAGTAACCGCTTAGGACAGGGGGCGAACACTGAAGCTTTCTTT. The chain carries TRBV4-1 and TRBJ1-1; 11 bases fit TRBD1. Germline V CDR1 and CDR2: MGHRA, YSYEKL. Trimming at V came to 5 bases and at J to 1 base, leaving 12 bases not matched to a gene. This CDR3 spans 18 amino acids.

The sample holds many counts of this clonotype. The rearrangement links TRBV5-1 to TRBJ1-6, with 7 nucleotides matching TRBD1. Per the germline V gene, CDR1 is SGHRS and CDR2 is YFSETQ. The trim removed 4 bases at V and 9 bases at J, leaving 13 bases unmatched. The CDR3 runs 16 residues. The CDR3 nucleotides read TGCGCCAGCAGCGAAAAAGCCGGGACAGCGAGTTCACCCCTCCACTTT. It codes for CASSEKAGTASSPLHF.

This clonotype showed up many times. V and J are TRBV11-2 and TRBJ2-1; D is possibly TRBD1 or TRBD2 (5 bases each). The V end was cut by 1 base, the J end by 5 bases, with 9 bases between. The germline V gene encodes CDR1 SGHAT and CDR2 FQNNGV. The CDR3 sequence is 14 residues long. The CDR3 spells CASSLGLGHNEQFF. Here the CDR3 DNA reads TGTGCCAGCAGCTTAGGGCTGGGACACAATGAGCAGTTCTTC.

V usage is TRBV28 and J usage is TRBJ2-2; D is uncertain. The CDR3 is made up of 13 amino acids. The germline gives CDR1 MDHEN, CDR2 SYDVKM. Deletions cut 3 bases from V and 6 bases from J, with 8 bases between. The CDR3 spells CASSFKQSGELFF. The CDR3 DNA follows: TGTGCCAGCAGTTTCAAGCAATCCGGGGAGCTGTTTTTT.

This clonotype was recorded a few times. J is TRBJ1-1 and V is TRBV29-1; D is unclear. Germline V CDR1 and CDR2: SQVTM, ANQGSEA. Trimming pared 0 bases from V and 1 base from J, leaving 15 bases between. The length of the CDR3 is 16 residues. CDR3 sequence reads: CSVEDPLQKPNTEAFF. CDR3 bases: TGCAGCGTTGAAGACCCCTTACAGAAACCGAACACTGAAGCTTTCTTT.

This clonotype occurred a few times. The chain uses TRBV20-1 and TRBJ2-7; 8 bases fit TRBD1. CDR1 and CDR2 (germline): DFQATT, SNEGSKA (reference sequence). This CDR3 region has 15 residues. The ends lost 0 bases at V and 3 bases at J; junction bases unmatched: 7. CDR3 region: CSARDRTGLNYEQYF. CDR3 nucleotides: TGCAGTGCTAGAGATAGGACAGGGCTGAACTACGAGCAGTACTTC.

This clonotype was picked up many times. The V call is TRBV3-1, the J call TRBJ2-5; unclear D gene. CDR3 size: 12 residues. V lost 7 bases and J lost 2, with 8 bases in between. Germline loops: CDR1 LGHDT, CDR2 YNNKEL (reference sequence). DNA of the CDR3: TGTGCCAGCACCAAATCTCAAGAGACCCAGTACTTC. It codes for CASTKSQETQYF.